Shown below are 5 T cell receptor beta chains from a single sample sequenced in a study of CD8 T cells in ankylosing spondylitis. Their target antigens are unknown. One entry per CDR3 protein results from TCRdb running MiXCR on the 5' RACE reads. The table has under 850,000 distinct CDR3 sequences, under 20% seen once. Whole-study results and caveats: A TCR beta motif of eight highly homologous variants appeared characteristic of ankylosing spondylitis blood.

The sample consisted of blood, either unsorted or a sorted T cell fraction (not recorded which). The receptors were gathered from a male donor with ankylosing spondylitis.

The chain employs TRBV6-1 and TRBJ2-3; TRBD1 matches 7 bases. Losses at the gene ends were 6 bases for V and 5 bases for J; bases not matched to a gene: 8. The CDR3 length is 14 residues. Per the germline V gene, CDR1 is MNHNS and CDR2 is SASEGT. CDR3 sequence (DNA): TGTGCCAGCAGCGACGACAGGGCTGGAGATACGCAGTATTTT. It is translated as CASSDDRAGDTQYF.

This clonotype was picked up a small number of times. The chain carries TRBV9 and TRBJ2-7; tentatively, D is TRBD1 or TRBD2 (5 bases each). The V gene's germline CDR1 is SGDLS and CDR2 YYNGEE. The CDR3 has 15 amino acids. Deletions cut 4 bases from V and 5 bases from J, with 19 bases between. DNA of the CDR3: TGTGCCAGCAGCATCCAGGGACGGAGTTCGAACGAGCAGTACTTC. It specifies CASSIQGRSSNEQYF.

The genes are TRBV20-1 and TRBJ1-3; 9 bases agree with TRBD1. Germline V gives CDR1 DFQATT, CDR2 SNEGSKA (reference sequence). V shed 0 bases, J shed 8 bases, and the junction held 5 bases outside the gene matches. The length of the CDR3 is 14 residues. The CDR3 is CSARDPQGADTIYF. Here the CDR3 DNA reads TGCAGTGCTAGAGACCCACAGGGGGCGGACACCATATATTTT.

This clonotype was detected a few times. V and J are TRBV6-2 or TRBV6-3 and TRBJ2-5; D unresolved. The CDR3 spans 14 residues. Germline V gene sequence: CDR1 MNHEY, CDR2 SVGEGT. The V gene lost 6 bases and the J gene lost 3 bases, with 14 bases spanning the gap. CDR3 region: CASSEITTEETQYF. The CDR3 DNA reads TGTGCCAGCAGCGAAATTACTACGGAAGAGACCCAGTACTTC.

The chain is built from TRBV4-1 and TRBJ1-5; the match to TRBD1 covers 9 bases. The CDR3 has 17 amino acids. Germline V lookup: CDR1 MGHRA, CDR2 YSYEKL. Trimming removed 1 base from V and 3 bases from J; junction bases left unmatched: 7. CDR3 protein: CASSQAPGQGNNQPQHF. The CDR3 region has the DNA TGCGCCAGCAGCCAAGCTCCGGGACAGGGAAACAATCAGCCCCAGCATTTT.